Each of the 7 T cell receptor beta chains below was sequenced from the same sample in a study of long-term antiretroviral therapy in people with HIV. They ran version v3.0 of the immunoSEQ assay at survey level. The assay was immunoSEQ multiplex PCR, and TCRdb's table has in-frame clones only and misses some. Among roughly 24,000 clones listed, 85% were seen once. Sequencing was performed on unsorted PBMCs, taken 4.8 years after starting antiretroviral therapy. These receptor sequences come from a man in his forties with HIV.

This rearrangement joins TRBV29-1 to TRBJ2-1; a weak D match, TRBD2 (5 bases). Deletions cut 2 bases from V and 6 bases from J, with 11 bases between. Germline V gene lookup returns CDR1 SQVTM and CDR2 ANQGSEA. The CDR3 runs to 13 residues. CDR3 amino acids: CSVEQRPVNEQFF. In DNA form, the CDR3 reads TGCAGCGTTGAACAGCGGCCGGTCAATGAGCAGTTCTTC.

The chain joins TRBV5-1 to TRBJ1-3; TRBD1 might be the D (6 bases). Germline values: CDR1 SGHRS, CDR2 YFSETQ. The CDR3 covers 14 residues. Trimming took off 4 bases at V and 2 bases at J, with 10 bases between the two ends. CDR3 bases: TGCGCCAGCAGCCCCAGGGGCACTGGAAACACCATATATTTT. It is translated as CASSPRGTGNTIYF.

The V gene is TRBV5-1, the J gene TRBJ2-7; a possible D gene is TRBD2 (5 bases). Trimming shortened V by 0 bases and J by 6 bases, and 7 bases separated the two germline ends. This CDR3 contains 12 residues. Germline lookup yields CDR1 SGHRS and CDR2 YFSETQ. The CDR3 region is CASSLDEGEQYF. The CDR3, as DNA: TGCGCCAGCAGCTTGGACGAGGGCGAGCAGTACTTC.

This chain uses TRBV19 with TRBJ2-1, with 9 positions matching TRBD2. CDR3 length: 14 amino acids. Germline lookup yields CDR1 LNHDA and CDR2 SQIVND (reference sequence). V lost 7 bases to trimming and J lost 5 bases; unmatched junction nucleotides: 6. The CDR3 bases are TGTGCCAGTACCCGACTAGCGGCTAACAATGAGCAGTTCTTC. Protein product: CASTRLAANNEQFF.

The CDR3 protein is CATSRVGGMNTEAFF. In nucleotides, the CDR3 is TGTGCCACCAGCAGAGTCGGAGGCATGAACACTGAAGCTTTCTTT. J is TRBJ1-1 and V is TRBV15; D gene unclear. Per germline, CDR1 LNHNV and CDR2 YYDKDF (reference sequence). This CDR3 contains 15 residues. V was pared by 1 base and J by 0 bases, with 9 bases between.

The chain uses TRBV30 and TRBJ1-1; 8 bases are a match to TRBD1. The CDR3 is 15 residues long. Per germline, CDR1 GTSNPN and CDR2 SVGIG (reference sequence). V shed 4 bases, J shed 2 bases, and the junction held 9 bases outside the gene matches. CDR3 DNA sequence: TGTGCCTGGACTACTGGACAGGGCCTCAACACTGAAGCTTTCTTT. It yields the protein CAWTTGQGLNTEAFF.

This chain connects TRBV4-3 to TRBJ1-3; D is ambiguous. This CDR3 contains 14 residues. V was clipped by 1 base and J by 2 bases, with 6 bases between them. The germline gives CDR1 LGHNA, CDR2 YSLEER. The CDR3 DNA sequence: TGCGCCAGCAGCCAAGGTAGCCCTGGAAACACCATATATTTT. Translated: CASSQGSPGNTIYF.